These 19 T cell receptor beta chains were all obtained from the same sample, sequenced in a study of cytomegalovirus exposure and HLA in healthy donors. The PCR employed 60 Vbeta primers together with 13 Jbeta primers. Sequencing used immunoSEQ multiplex PCR; TCRdb keeps in-frame clones, though not all of them. The sample lists around 120,000 clones; roughly 78% were seen once. The specimen sequenced was PBMCs. The receptors shown here come from a woman in her thirties or forties in good health and CMV-seronegative.

This rearrangement joins TRBV27 to TRBJ2-7; 8 nucleotides align to TRBD2. There are 15 residues in the CDR3. Germline CDR1 and CDR2: MNHEY and SMNVEV (reference sequence). Losses at the gene ends were 2 bases for V and 2 bases for J; bases not matched to a gene: 5. Written as DNA, the CDR3 is TGTGCCAGCAGTTTAGCGGGAGGTTTTACCTACGAGCAGTACTTC. The encoded protein is CASSLAGGFTYEQYF.

The gene calls are TRBV10-3 and TRBJ2-1; 9 nucleotides align to TRBD2. CDR1 ENHRY and CDR2 SYGVKD come from the germline V gene. With V trimmed by 7 bases and J by 2 bases, 18 bases remained unmatched. This CDR3 comprises 19 residues. Written as DNA, the CDR3 is TGTGCCATCAAAGGGGGTGGTAGCGGGAGCCTTATAACCTACAATGAGCAGTTCTTC. Its translation is CAIKGGGSGSLITYNEQFF.

The chain joins TRBV5-6 to TRBJ2-2; 11 positions agree with TRBD2. V lost 2 bases and J lost 3; bases outside the gene matches: 3. This CDR3 has 16 residues. Germline V lookup: CDR1 SGHDT, CDR2 YYEEEE. CDR3 region: CASSLLAGGYTGELFF. The CDR3 DNA sequence: TGTGCCAGCAGCTTATTAGCGGGAGGGTACACCGGGGAGCTGTTTTTT.

The CDR3 protein is CASGRGGKETQYF. CDR3 coding DNA: TGTGCCAGCGGGAGGGGAGGGAAAGAGACCCAGTACTTC. The V call is TRBV28, the J call TRBJ2-5, with 7 nucleotides matching TRBD2. The V and J ends lost 8 bases and 3 bases, in that order; junction bases with no gene match: 6. CDR3 size: 13 residues. CDR1 is MDHEN, CDR2 SYDVKM, per germline.

The J gene is TRBJ2-1, the V gene TRBV19; D may be TRBD2 (6 bases). Trimming took 4 bases from V and 0 from J, leaving 28 bases between them. The germline V gene encodes CDR1 LNHDA and CDR2 SQIVND (reference sequence). The CDR3 consists of 21 residues. In nucleotides, the CDR3 is TGTGCCAGTAGTAGGGCAGGAATAGCGGTGACAGACGTGAGCTCCTACAATGAGCAGTTCTTC. Protein: CASSRAGIAVTDVSSYNEQFF.

This clone was picked up a small number of times. This rearrangement joins TRBV7-9 to TRBJ2-3; the match to TRBD2 covers 11 bases. CDR1 and CDR2 (germline): SEHNR, FQNEAQ (reference sequence). CDR3 length: 17 amino acids. The V segment lost 5 bases and the J segment 6 bases; nucleotides outside the gene matches: 13. The CDR3, as DNA: TGTGCCAGCAGCCTAGAACCGGGACTAGCGGAGCGGGATACGCAGTATTTT. It specifies CASSLEPGLAERDTQYF.

The chain recombines TRBV28 with TRBJ2-6; TRBD1 aligns across 8 bases. The junction had 11 bases not matched to a gene; V was cut back by 6 bases and J by 1 base. Germline CDR1 reads MDHEN; CDR2 reads SYDVKM. The CDR3 totals 18 residues. The CDR3 DNA reads as TGTGCCAGCAGGCTCAGGGGGCCAATCAAATCTGGGGCCAACGTCCTGACTTTC. Residues: CASRLRGPIKSGANVLTF.

V gene TRBV7-8 combines with J gene TRBJ1-4; 9 bases are a match to TRBD1. The CDR3 is 15 amino acids. V was pared by 5 bases and J by 5 bases, with 6 bases of the junction left unmatched. Per germline, CDR1 SGHVS and CDR2 FQNEAQ. CDR3 bases: TGTGCCAGCAGCAGAGGGACAGGGATCAATGAAAAACTGTTTTTT. Protein: CASSRGTGINEKLFF.

The chain recombines TRBV28 with TRBJ2-1; 8 nucleotides line up with TRBD1. The CDR3 covers 14 residues. V shed 2 bases and J 12 bases; nucleotides not matched to a gene: 9. The V gene's germline CDR1 is MDHEN and CDR2 SYDVKM. Here the CDR3 DNA reads TGTGCCAGCAGTTTAGCGACAGGGGTTTTGGTGCAGTTCTTC. It codes for CASSLATGVLVQFF.

This rearrangement joins TRBV5-4 to TRBJ1-1; 8 bases are a match to TRBD1. V shed 5 bases and J 1 base; nucleotides not matched to a gene: 4. The V gene's germline CDR1 is SGHNT and CDR2 YYREEE (reference sequence). This CDR3 comprises 14 residues. The CDR3 nucleotides read TGTGCCAGCAGGACAACAGGGGGGAACACTGAAGCTTTCTTT. Translation: CASRTTGGNTEAFF.

This chain uses TRBV20-1 with TRBJ2-1; D not resolved. There are 11 residues in the CDR3. The V end was cut by 6 bases, the J end by 8 bases, with 11 bases between. CDR1 and CDR2 (germline): DFQATT, SNEGSKA (reference sequence). CDR3 DNA sequence: TGCAGTGCGAACTTGGTGGATGAGCAGTTCTTC. Its protein product is CSANLVDEQFF.

The table lists this clone with a count of one. The chain couples TRBV4-2 to TRBJ2-7; D is possibly TRBD2 (6 bases). Germline CDR1 and CDR2: LGHNA and YNFKEQ. This CDR3 is 14 amino acids long. The V and J ends lost 4 bases and 2 bases respectively, with 12 bases between them. The CDR3 loop reads CASSREARAYEQYF. CDR3 nucleotides: TGTGCCAGCAGCCGGGAGGCGAGGGCCTACGAGCAGTACTTC.

The V and J genes are TRBV20-1 and TRBJ2-5, with a tentative D call TRBD2 (5 bases). CDR3 length: 10 residues. CDR1 is DFQATT and CDR2 is SNEGSKA in the germline V gene (reference sequence). V shed 7 bases and J shed 2 bases, with 5 bases lying between them. CDR3 sequence reads: CSGRQETQYF. The CDR3 region has the DNA TGCAGTGGGAGGCAAGAGACCCAGTACTTC.

With respect to this clone: A junction end diverges from the germline sequence, so it may reflect a read error. This chain joins TRBV6-1 and TRBJ2-7, with a weak D call TRBD2 (5 bases). CDR3 length: 15 amino acids. From germline, CDR1 is MNHNS and CDR2 SASEGT. The CDR3 DNA sequence: TGTGCCAGCAGTGAATATGGGTGGGAGTTAGGAAGTGTGAACTTC. Translation: CASSEYGWELGSVNF.

The gene calls are TRBV7-2 and TRBJ2-6; no reliable D call. The germline V gene encodes CDR1 SGHTA and CDR2 FQGNSA. There are 14 residues in the CDR3. The V end was cut by 5 bases, the J end by 4 bases, with 9 bases between. CDR3 sequence: CASSPPRGANVLTF. The CDR3 nucleotides read TGTGCCAGCAGCCCGCCCCGGGGGGCCAACGTCCTGACTTTC.

V is TRBV2 and J is TRBJ1-2; D may be TRBD1 (5 bases). V was trimmed by 6 bases and J by 5 bases, leaving 7 bases between them. CDR1 is SNHLY and CDR2 is FYNNEI in the germline V gene. This CDR3 region has 11 residues. CDR3 nucleotides: TGTGCCAGCAGGGAGGGGTATGGCTACACCTTC. It is translated as CASREGYGYTF. The entire variable domain, with the rest obtained from reference TRBV2 and TRBJ1-2, is as follows: EPEVTQTPSHQVTQMGQEVILRCVPISNHLYFYWYRQILGQKVEFLVSFYNNEISEKSEIFDDQFSVERPDGSNFTLKIRSTKLEDSAMYFCASREGYGYTFGSGTRLTVV.

The chain is built from TRBV19 and TRBJ2-7; 7 bases map to TRBD1. The CDR3 loop spans 15 amino acids. Germline CDR1 and CDR2: LNHDA and SQIVND (reference sequence). J gave up 2 bases and V 3 bases, and 7 bases lay outside the gene matches. The CDR3 loop reads CASSMGRGWPYEQYF. The CDR3 DNA sequence: TGTGCCAGTAGTATGGGCAGGGGGTGGCCCTACGAGCAGTACTTC.

The rearrangement joins TRBV6-5 to TRBJ2-1; 12 bases align to TRBD2. CDR3 length: 15 amino acids. The junction had 4 bases not matched to a gene; V was cut back by 0 bases and J by 10 bases. CDR1 and CDR2 from the germline V gene are MNHEY and SVGAGI. The CDR3 reads CASSYSTSGSMEQFF. The DNA for the CDR3 is TGTGCCAGCAGTTACTCGACTAGCGGGAGTATGGAGCAGTTCTTC.

The V gene is TRBV5-1, the J gene TRBJ1-2; the D is unclear. The CDR3 spans 12 residues. The V and J ends lost 0 bases and 5 bases respectively, with 5 bases between them. The germline V gene encodes CDR1 SGHRS and CDR2 YFSETQ. This chain's CDR3 is CASSLGGYGYTF. Written as DNA, the CDR3 is TGCGCCAGCAGCTTGGGCGGGTATGGCTACACCTTC.